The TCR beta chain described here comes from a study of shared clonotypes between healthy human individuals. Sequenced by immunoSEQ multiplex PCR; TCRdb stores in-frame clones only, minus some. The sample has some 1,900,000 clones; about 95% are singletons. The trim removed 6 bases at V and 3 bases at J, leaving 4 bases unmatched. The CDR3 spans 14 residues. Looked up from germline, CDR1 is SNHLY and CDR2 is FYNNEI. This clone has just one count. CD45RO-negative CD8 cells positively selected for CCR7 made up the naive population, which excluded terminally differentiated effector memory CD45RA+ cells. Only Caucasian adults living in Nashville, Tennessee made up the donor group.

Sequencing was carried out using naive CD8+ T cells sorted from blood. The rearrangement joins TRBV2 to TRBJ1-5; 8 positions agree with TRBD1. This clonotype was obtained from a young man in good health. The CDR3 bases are TGTGCCAGCAGGGGACAGGACTTCAATCAGCCCCAGCATTTT. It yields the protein CASRGQDFNQPQHF.